The 4 T cell receptor beta chains below were found in one sample sequenced in a study of CDR3 diversity in severe acne. TCRdb ran MiXCR on the PCR reads and lists one entry per CDR3 protein. The sample has about 86,000 distinct CDR3 sequences, 45% to 65% seen once. Specimen: blood. Receptors were obtained from a male donor in good health, without acne.

The chain links TRBV5-6 to TRBJ2-1; TRBD1 aligns across 10 bases. This CDR3 comprises 16 residues. Trimming took 5 bases from V and 2 from J; bases not matched to a gene: 7. Per germline, CDR1 SGHDT and CDR2 YYEEEE. The CDR3 is CASSLTGGRAYNEQFF. DNA for the CDR3: TGTGCCAGCAGTTTGACAGGGGGCAGGGCCTACAATGAGCAGTTCTTC.

V is TRBV5-8 and J is TRBJ2-6; 8 bases map to TRBD2. The CDR3 contains 16 residues. J was trimmed by 4 bases and V by 0 bases; bases with no gene match: 3. CDR1 SGHTS and CDR2 YDEGEE come from the germline V gene. The CDR3 is CASSLVGGGGANVLTF. The CDR3 DNA follows: TGTGCCAGCAGCTTGGTCGGGGGGGGAGGGGCCAACGTCCTGACTTTC.

The gene calls are TRBV3-1 and TRBJ2-3; 13 bases align to TRBD2. Germline V gene lookup returns CDR1 LGHDT and CDR2 YNNKEL (reference sequence). The trim removed 0 bases at V and 4 bases at J, leaving 4 bases unmatched. The length of the CDR3 is 17 residues. CDR3: CASSQELAGGQPDTQYF. CDR3 in DNA: TGTGCCAGCAGCCAAGAACTAGCGGGGGGGCAGCCAGATACGCAGTATTTT.

Many counts were recorded for this clonotype. Compared with germline, one end of the junction differs, possibly owing to a read error. The V and J genes are TRBV7-7 and TRBJ1-4; no definite D call. Per germline, CDR1 SSHAT and CDR2 FNYEAQ (reference sequence). The CDR3 length is 13 residues. The CDR3 sequence is CASSLVAWEKLFF. CDR3 coding DNA: TGTGCTAGCAGCTTAGTAGCTTGGGAAAAACTGTTTTTT.